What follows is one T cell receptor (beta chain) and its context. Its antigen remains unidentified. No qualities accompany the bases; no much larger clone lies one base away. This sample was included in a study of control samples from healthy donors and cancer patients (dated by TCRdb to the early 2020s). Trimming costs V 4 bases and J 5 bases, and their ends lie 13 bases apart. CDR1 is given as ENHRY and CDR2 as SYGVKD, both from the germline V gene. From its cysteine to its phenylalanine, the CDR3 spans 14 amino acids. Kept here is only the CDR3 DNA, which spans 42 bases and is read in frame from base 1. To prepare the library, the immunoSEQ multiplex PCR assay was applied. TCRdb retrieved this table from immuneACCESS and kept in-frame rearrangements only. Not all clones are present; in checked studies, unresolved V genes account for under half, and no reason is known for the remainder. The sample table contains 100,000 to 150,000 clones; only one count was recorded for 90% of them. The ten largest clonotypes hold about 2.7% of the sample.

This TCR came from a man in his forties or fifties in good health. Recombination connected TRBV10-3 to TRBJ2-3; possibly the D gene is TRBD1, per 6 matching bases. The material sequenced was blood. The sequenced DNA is TGTGCCATCAGTGCGAAGGACAGTCAAGATACGCAGTATTTT. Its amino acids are CAISAKDSQDTQYF.